The T cell receptor beta chain under discussion was sequenced for a study of blood T cell repertoires in COVID-19. Study-wide context: Acute and convalescent COVID-19 samples came from the United States, Italy and Spain. From T cells, B-cell-depleted T cells, or PBMCs came the material, which was cDNA or gDNA.

This clone was counted only a few times. The germline V gene has CDR1 LNHNV and CDR2 YYDKDF (reference sequence). The CDR3 has 15 amino acids. V was shortened by 0 bases and J by 4 bases, with 12 bases between the two germline ends. How the authors handled the data: Nucleated cell counts were estimated from reference gene primer amplification. Only in-frame clones appear in the TCRdb table, and some are missing; sequencing was by immunoSEQ multiplex PCR. V and J calls and clone size follow that table, whereas D and trimming were derived from the DNA. The table lists 150,000 to 200,000 clones, roughly 80% of them singletons.

The receptor comes from a man aged 60-69 years with acute or convalescent COVID-19. Sequenced input: peripheral blood. This chain joins TRBV15 and TRBJ1-2; no firm D call. In nucleotides, the CDR3 is TGTGCCACCAGCAGAGATCGAGTCTCCGGCTATGGCTACACCTTC. It codes for CATSRDRVSGYGYTF. Full variable domain (missing parts from reference TRBV15 and TRBJ1-2): DAMVIQNPRYQVTQFGKPVTLSCSQTLNHNVMYWYQQKSSQAPKLLFHYYDKDFNNEADTPDNFQSRRPNTSFCFLDIRSPGLGDTAMYLCATSRDRVSGYGYTFGSGTRLTVV.